Listed below are T cell receptor beta chains from one sample, sequenced in a study of long-term antiretroviral therapy in people with HIV. Profiling relied on immunoSEQ multiplex PCR, and the TCRdb table lists in-frame clones only, not all of them. The sample lists approximately 21,000 clones, around 82% occurring once. Sequencing used unsorted PBMCs, obtained 1.5 years after starting antiretroviral therapy. Every receptor here comes from a man between 25 and 39 years old with HIV. CDR3s include the opening cysteine and the closing phenylalanine or tryptophan. The D gene is left open where the match is weak. Clone size is not always given. Where it is, it says once, few, many or a class for expanded clones.

v_gene,abundance,j_gene,d_gene,CDR3nt,CDR3aa
TRBV7-9,.,TRBJ1-1,.,TGTGCCAGCAGCTCAGGTCATCGTGGGAACACTGAAGCTTTCTTT,CASSSGHRGNTEAFF
TRBV18,.,TRBJ2-7,TRBD2,TGTGCCAGCTCGCCGGGACTAGCGGGGTTACGGCCCTACGAGCAGTACTTC,CASSPGLAGLRPYEQYF
TRBV19,.,TRBJ2-2,.,TGTGCCAGTAGTATTATTCAGGGGACTAACACCGGGGAGCTGTTTTTT,CASSIIQGTNTGELFF
TRBV7-2,.,TRBJ1-6,TRBD1,TGTGCCAGCAGCTTACGAGGGACAGGGACAAATTCACCCCTCCACTTT,CASSLRGTGTNSPLHF
TRBV9,.,TRBJ2-7,.,TGTGCCAGCAGCGTAGATGCAGGCCCCTACGAGCAGTACTTC,CASSVDAGPYEQYF
TRBV9,.,TRBJ1-4,.,TGTGAGGGGGAGCGGGGGGATAATAATGAAAAACTGTTTTTT,CEGERGDNNEKLFF
TRBV28,.,TRBJ2-3,.,TGTGCCAGCAGTCAATACACAGATACGCAGTATTTT,CASSQYTDTQYF
TRBV27,.,TRBJ2-1,TRBD2,TGTGCCAGCAGTTTATCGGGGGGGGGACCAATGGCCGGGGATGAGCAGTTCTTC,CASSLSGGGPMAGDEQFF
TRBV6-6,.,TRBJ1-2,.,.,CASSSSGPNYGYTF
TRBV7-9,.,TRBJ2-1,.,TGTGCCAGCAGCTTAGAAAACAATGAGCAGTTCTTC,CASSLENNEQFF
TRBV7-8,.,TRBJ2-2,.,TGTGCCAGCAGCCTGACAGTCACCGGGGAGCTGTTTTTT,CASSLTVTGELFF
TRBV30,.,TRBJ1-2,.,TGTGCCTGGAGTGTAGGCCCGCCGGGGGGCTACACCTTC,CAWSVGPPGGYTF
TRBV7-9,.,TRBJ1-1,TRBD1,TGTGCCAGCAGGGGGGGACAGGGGTACGCTGAAGCTTTCTTT,CASRGGQGYAEAFF
TRBV6-6,.,TRBJ1-4,.,TGTGCCAGCAGTATCCTCCAGGGAGTAGGGGAAAAACTGTTTTTT,CASSILQGVGEKLFF
TRBV28,.,TRBJ2-1,.,TGTGCCAGCAGTACGGGACCAGCCCGGGGCTCCTACAATGAGCAGTTCTTC,CASSTGPARGSYNEQFF
TRBV5-1,.,TRBJ1-1,TRBD1,TGCGCCACCTCCCCGGGACAGCTGAACACTGAAGCTTTCTTT,CATSPGQLNTEAFF
TRBV10-3,few,TRBJ1-2,.,TGTGCCATCAGTGAGGCTAACTATGGCTACACCTTC,CAISEANYGYTF
TRBV15,.,TRBJ2-7,.,TGTGCCACCAGCAGTTGGGGAGAGCCGGGGAGGCGCGGCGAGCAGTACTTC,CATSSWGEPGRRGEQYF
TRBV4-2,.,TRBJ1-2,.,TGTGCCAGCAGCCAAGATTCAGCAAACGGACTCTATGGCTACACCTTC,CASSQDSANGLYGYTF
TRBV19,.,TRBJ2-1,.,TGTGCCAGTAGTATCTCTGGGGGGAATGAGCAGTTCTTC,CASSISGGNEQFF
TRBV6-5,.,TRBJ2-1,.,TGTGCCAGCAGTTACGGGTCCTACTCCTACAATGAGCAGTTCTTC,CASSYGSYSYNEQFF
TRBV7-2,.,TRBJ2-1,TRBD2,TGTGCCAGCAGCTTGAATAGCGGGGTAAGGAATGAGCAGTTCTTC,CASSLNSGVRNEQFF
TRBV27,.,TRBJ2-3,TRBD2,TGTGCCAGCAGTCCGATAGCGGGGACAGATACGCAGTATTTT,CASSPIAGTDTQYF
TRBV28,.,TRBJ1-6,.,TGTGCCAGCAGTTTGACAAAGAGCTCCTATAATTCACCCCTCCACTTT,CASSLTKSSYNSPLHF
TRBV30,.,TRBJ2-6,.,TGTGCCTGGCTCCGTCCTTCTGGGGCCAACGTCCTGACTTTC,CAWLRPSGANVLTF
TRBV4-1,.,TRBJ2-1,TRBD2,TGCGCCAGCAGCCTACCTCCGGGACTAGCGATCAATGAGCAGTTCTTC,CASSLPPGLAINEQFF
TRBV15,.,TRBJ2-7,.,TGTGCCACACAGGATCCTACACGGGACGAGCAGTACTTC,CATQDPTRDEQYF
TRBV6-5,.,TRBJ2-7,.,TGTGCCAGCAGTTACTCGTTCCGGCAGGCGGAGTACTTC,CASSYSFRQAEYF
TRBV18,once,TRBJ2-3,.,TGTGCCAGCCGTAAGGGGGATACAGATACGCAGTATTTT,CASRKGDTDTQYF
TRBV4-3,few,TRBJ1-2,TRBD1,TGCGCCAGCAGCCAAGAGACAGGGGACAACTATGGCTACACCTTC,CASSQETGDNYGYTF
TRBV6-5,.,TRBJ2-7,.,TGTGCCAGCAGTTACTCGAAGGCCTATTCTGGCTACGAGCAGTACTTC,CASSYSKAYSGYEQYF
TRBV4-3,.,TRBJ1-5,.,TGCGCCAGCAGCCAAGAAAGAGGGCGCGGGCAGCCCCAGCATTTT,CASSQERGRGQPQHF
TRBV28,.,TRBJ1-2,TRBD1,TGTGCCAGCACCGGACAGGGGATAAGTGGCTACACCTTC,CASTGQGISGYTF
TRBV7-8,few,TRBJ1-2,TRBD1,TGTGCCAGCAGCTTACAGTCAGGGGGCCATGGCTACACCTTC,CASSLQSGGHGYTF
TRBV5-4,.,TRBJ1-1,.,TGTGCCAGCAGCGCGTACAGGGCTGTGAACACTGAAGCTTTCTTT,CASSAYRAVNTEAFF
TRBV29-1,.,TRBJ2-1,TRBD2,TGCAGCGTTGGGGGTAGCGGGGTGAGCTCCTACAATGAGCAGTTCTTC,CSVGGSGVSSYNEQFF